What follows is one TCR beta chain and its context. Antigen unknown. The germline gene is not matched at one end of the junction; a read error may be the cause. TCRdb independently ran MiXCR on the reads; one entry per CDR3 protein. The table records 640,000 or so distinct CDR3 sequences, about 33% of them present only once. This sample stems from a study of T cell repertoires in cytomegalovirus infection. Study summary: CMV epitopes used comprised recently identified HLA-C-restricted ones and well-studied HLA-B-restricted ones. An indication of both CMV infection and matching HLA type came from public TCR beta signatures. Regarding the study as a whole: Carriers of CMV plus the relevant HLA were identified by cumulative public TCR beta family frequency.

This CDR3 spans 14 amino acids. Germline V gene data show CDR1 as DFQATT and CDR2 as SNEGSKA (reference sequence). This material consisted of cultured PBMCs, taken from culture after CMV antigen stimulation. This chain uses TRBV20-1 with TRBJ2-7; 8 bases agree with TRBD1. The clonotype comes from a human donor in good health (CMV status not recorded). Some clones in this sample may be carry-over from other donors' samples. The CDR3 loop reads CSAGDRGETYEQYF. The CDR3 bases are TGCAGTGCTGGAGACAGGGGCGAAACCTACGAGCAGTACTTC.